The 31 T cell receptor beta chains below all came from one sample that was sequenced in a study of cytomegalovirus exposure and HLA in healthy donors. The primer mix had 60 Vbeta and 13 Jbeta primers. The method was immunoSEQ multiplex PCR; TCRdb's version includes in-frame clones alone and lacks a portion of them. Of around 220,000 clones in the sample, about 80% are singletons; the top ten hold around 16%. Sequencing was performed on PBMCs. These receptor sequences come from a man aged 40-49 years in good health and CMV-seronegative.

This chain uses TRBV9 with TRBJ2-5, with TRBD1 as a possible D gene (6 bases). The V gene lost 0 bases and the J gene lost 5 bases, with 14 bases spanning the gap. Per germline, CDR1 SGDLS and CDR2 YYNGEE. This CDR3 is built from 15 residues. The CDR3 nucleotides read TGTGCCAGCAGCGTAGGGACAGAGTCTAGGGAGACCCAGTACTTC. Translation gives CASSVGTESRETQYF.

This sequence joins TRBV4-1 and TRBJ2-6; TRBD1 matches 8 bases. Germline V gene data show CDR1 as MGHRA and CDR2 as YSYEKL. V trimming: 4 bases; J trimming: 0 bases; junction bases outside the gene matches: 8. The length of the CDR3 is 18 residues. DNA for the CDR3: TGCGCCAGCAGCCGCGGACAGGGATCGAGCTCTGGGGCCAACGTCCTGACTTTC. Amino acid sequence: CASSRGQGSSSGANVLTF.

The chain joins TRBV10-3 to TRBJ2-7; 8 bases fit TRBD1. Germline V gene data show CDR1 as ENHRY and CDR2 as SYGVKD. Germline trimming cut 3 bases from V and 1 base from J; bases unmatched to any gene: 8. This CDR3 is 16 amino acids long. CDR3 region: CAISDPRTGNSYEQYF. The CDR3 DNA reads TGTGCCATCAGTGACCCCAGGACAGGGAATTCCTACGAGCAGTACTTC.

V gene TRBV7-2 combines with J gene TRBJ1-2; the D gene is possibly TRBD1 (6 bases). Trimming removed 5 bases from V and 7 bases from J, with 17 bases in between. This CDR3 has 14 amino acids. From germline, CDR1 is SGHTA and CDR2 FQGNSA. CDR3: CASSPEGELSGYTF. The CDR3 nucleotides are TGTGCCAGCAGCCCCGAGGGGGAATTAAGTGGCTACACCTTC.

As regards this clone: This same CDR3 is encoded by further DNA sequences in the sample. The rearrangement links TRBV28 to TRBJ2-3; no clear D gene. The CDR3 extends over 11 amino acids. V was shortened by 3 bases and J by 6 bases, with 4 bases between the two germline ends. The germline gives CDR1 MDHEN, CDR2 SYDVKM. The CDR3 loop reads CASSLRDTQYF. The CDR3 DNA reads as TGTGCCAGCAGTTTGCGGGATACGCAGTATTTT.

This clone has a handful of counts. The CDR3 nucleotides are TGCAGCGTTCGGGACAGGGCTAACACTGAAGCTTTCTTT. It encodes CSVRDRANTEAFF. V gene TRBV29-1 combines with J gene TRBJ1-1, with 9 bases that match TRBD1. The V and J ends lost 5 bases and 2 bases, in that order; junction bases with no gene match: 3. The CDR3 is made up of 13 amino acids. Germline V gives CDR1 SQVTM, CDR2 ANQGSEA.

This clone was observed a single time. The V call is TRBV7-2, the J call TRBJ1-2; D is ambiguous. CDR1 and CDR2 from the germline V gene are SGHTA and FQGNSA. CDR3 length equals 12 residues. Trimming removed 1 base from V and 8 bases from J, with 8 bases in between. The CDR3: CASSLERTGYTF. The CDR3 bases are TGTGCCAGCAGCTTAGAGCGGACGGGCTACACCTTC.

This chain uses TRBV19 with TRBJ2-1; 10 bases map to TRBD2. Germline V CDR1 and CDR2: LNHDA, SQIVND (reference sequence). The trim removed 0 bases at V and 2 bases at J, leaving 4 bases unmatched. The CDR3 totals 17 residues. The CDR3 spells CASSIDSSGGPYNEQFF. Written as DNA, the CDR3 is TGTGCCAGTAGTATAGATTCTAGCGGGGGACCCTACAATGAGCAGTTCTTC.

This clone was observed a few times. The chain employs TRBV9 and TRBJ2-3; D gene ambiguous. V lost 3 bases and J 0 bases, leaving 11 bases between the germline ends. The CDR3 extends over 15 amino acids. Germline CDR1 is SGDLS and CDR2 is YYNGEE. CDR3 sequence (DNA): TGTGCCAGCAGCGCCGCTAGAGGAAGCACAGATACGCAGTATTTT. Its translation: CASSAARGSTDTQYF.

The chain joins TRBV7-8 to TRBJ1-1; 7 positions match TRBD1. The CDR3 is 14 amino acids. V lost 6 bases to trimming and J lost 7 bases; unmatched junction nucleotides: 11. Germline loops: CDR1 SGHVS, CDR2 FQNEAQ. CDR3 protein: CASSLGTVRIEAFF. In DNA form, the CDR3 reads TGTGCCAGCAGTCTCGGGACAGTACGAATTGAAGCTTTCTTT.

This rearrangement joins TRBV5-6 to TRBJ1-1, with 8 positions matching TRBD1. The trim removed 3 bases at V and 0 bases at J, leaving 10 bases unmatched. The CDR3 covers 17 residues. Germline V CDR1 and CDR2: SGHDT, YYEEEE. For the CDR3, the DNA is TGTGCCAGCAGCTACTACAGGGGGGGGGCAATGAACACTGAAGCTTTCTTT. It encodes CASSYYRGGAMNTEAFF.

The chain joins TRBV7-3 to TRBJ2-2, with 8 nucleotides matching TRBD2. Germline CDR1 and CDR2: SGHTA and FQGTGA. This CDR3 spans 17 amino acids. Losses at the gene ends were 7 bases for V and 5 bases for J; bases not matched to a gene: 15. The CDR3 region has the DNA TGTGCCAGCAAATACCAAGGGATTAGCGGGAAAACCGGGGAGCTGTTTTTT. Its protein product is CASKYQGISGKTGELFF.

The chain combines TRBV14 with TRBJ1-1; possible D gene TRBD1, 5 bases. This CDR3 spans 15 amino acids. With 2 bases removed from V and 4 bases from J, the gap between germline ends came to 14 bases. CDR1 is SGHDN, CDR2 FVKESK, per germline. DNA for the CDR3: TGTGCCAGCAGCCAACTTTGGGGAGGGGTCACTGAAGCTTTCTTT. Amino acid sequence: CASSQLWGGVTEAFF.

V and J are TRBV4-1 and TRBJ1-1; no firm D call. This CDR3 is 13 amino acids long. Germline V gene sequence: CDR1 MGHRA, CDR2 YSYEKL. V dropped 6 bases and J dropped 0 bases, with 8 bases sitting between them. The CDR3 is CASRKQLNTEAFF. The CDR3, as DNA: TGCGCCAGCAGGAAACAGTTGAACACTGAAGCTTTCTTT.

This clone was seen only a few times. V usage is TRBV2 and J usage is TRBJ1-3; unclear D gene. The CDR3 length is 14 residues. Trimming shortened V by 6 bases and J by 9 bases, and 18 bases separated the two germline ends. Germline assignment: CDR1 SNHLY and CDR2 FYNNEI. The CDR3 spells CASSHPQVEGTIYF. CDR3 DNA: TGTGCCAGCAGCCACCCCCAGGTTGAGGGCACCATATATTTT.

The rearrangement links TRBV6-5 to TRBJ1-2; D is possibly TRBD1 (6 bases). Per the germline V gene, CDR1 is MNHEY and CDR2 is SVGAGI. CDR3 size: 14 residues. V was cut by 6 bases and J by 2 bases, with 13 bases left in between. The CDR3 coding sequence is TGTGCCAGCAGCCCCCCAGGGACAAACTATGGCTACACCTTC. Translated, it gives CASSPPGTNYGYTF.

In this sample, this clone turned up a few times. The gene calls are TRBV7-3 and TRBJ1-3, with TRBD1 as a possible D gene (5 bases). The CDR3 runs to 15 residues. The germline V gene has CDR1 SGHTA and CDR2 FQGTGA. V lost 3 bases and J lost 0, with 9 bases in between. CDR3 DNA: TGTGCCAGCAGCTTGACAGCGAACTCTGGAAACACCATATATTTT. Protein product: CASSLTANSGNTIYF. The full variable domain, with the rest looked up from reference TRBV7-3 and TRBJ1-3, is GAGVSQTPSNKVTEKGKYVELRCDPISGHTALYWYRQSLGQGPEFLIYFQGTGAADDSGLPNDRFFAVRPEGSVSTLKIQRTERGDSAVYLCASSLTANSGNTIYFGEGSWLTVV.

V is TRBV7-9 and J is TRBJ2-7; 7 bases are shared with TRBD1. Per the germline V gene, CDR1 is SEHNR and CDR2 is FQNEAQ (reference sequence). V shed 4 bases and J 7 bases; nucleotides not matched to a gene: 10. The CDR3 contains 14 residues. CDR3 in amino acids: CASSSTRQGEEQYF. CDR3 in DNA: TGTGCCAGCAGCTCCACTCGACAGGGTGAGGAGCAGTACTTC.

The rearrangement uses TRBV7-9 and TRBJ2-7; TRBD1 matches 7 bases. This CDR3 spans 14 amino acids. V lost 4 bases and J lost 3; bases outside the gene matches: 6. Germline V CDR1 and CDR2: SEHNR, FQNEAQ (reference sequence). The CDR3 region has the DNA TGTGCCAGCAGCTGGACGGGACAGATCTACGAGCAGTACTTC. Protein product: CASSWTGQIYEQYF.

This clone has a single count. The chain uses TRBV27 and TRBJ1-2, with D possibly TRBD1 on 5 matching bases. With 6 bases removed from V and 6 bases from J, the gap between germline ends came to 20 bases. The CDR3 consists of 15 residues. The germline CDR1 and CDR2 sequences are MNHEY and SMNVEV (reference sequence). DNA for the CDR3: TGTGCCAGCAGCCCCGGGGGGGGAGAAGGGAATGGCTACACCTTC. Amino acid sequence: CASSPGGGEGNGYTF.

The chain is built from TRBV11-3 and TRBJ2-1; D possibly corresponds to TRBD1 (6 bases). The germline V gene has CDR1 SGHNT and CDR2 YENEEA. This CDR3 contains 13 residues. V was shortened by 8 bases and J by 10 bases, with 18 bases between the two germline ends. The CDR3 sequence: CASGPTGSWEQFF. The CDR3 DNA sequence: TGTGCCAGCGGACCTACAGGGTCGTGGGAGCAGTTCTTC.

This chain links TRBV6-5 with TRBJ2-1, with 10 bases that match TRBD1. Germline V CDR1 and CDR2: MNHEY, SVGAGI. Losses at the gene ends were 8 bases for V and 12 bases for J; bases not matched to a gene: 10. The CDR3 has 13 residues. The CDR3: CASQLPGQGPQFF. Here the CDR3 DNA reads TGTGCCAGCCAGTTACCGGGACAGGGGCCGCAGTTCTTC.

The chain is built from TRBV7-2 and TRBJ1-5, with D possibly being TRBD1 (5 bases). In germline, CDR1 is SGHTA, CDR2 FQGNSA. V was pared by 1 base and J by 0 bases, with 7 bases between. The CDR3 totals 15 residues. The CDR3: CASSLGGDSNQPQHF. As DNA, the CDR3 is TGTGCCAGCAGCTTAGGGGGGGATAGCAATCAGCCCCAGCATTTT.

This clone showed up just once. The rearrangement uses TRBV27 and TRBJ2-1; D ambiguous. Trimming left V 3 bases short and J 7 bases short, with 10 bases between. The CDR3 runs to 13 residues. Germline lookup yields CDR1 MNHEY and CDR2 SMNVEV (reference sequence). In DNA, the CDR3 is TGTGCCAGCAGTTTCGACTCGTTAAATGAGCAGTTCTTC. This translates into CASSFDSLNEQFF.

V is TRBV7-9 and J is TRBJ1-5; D is unresolved. V dropped 3 bases and J dropped 4 bases, with 10 bases sitting between them. Germline loops: CDR1 SEHNR, CDR2 FQNEAQ (reference sequence). The CDR3 has 14 amino acids. The DNA for the CDR3 is TGTGCCAGCAGCTTGTCCGACGGGAATCAGCCCCAGCATTTT. Its protein product is CASSLSDGNQPQHF.

This rearrangement joins TRBV7-9 to TRBJ1-1; D gene unclear. CDR1 is SEHNR, CDR2 FQNEAQ, per germline (reference sequence). Trimming cost V 6 bases and J 1 base, with 12 bases left between them. The CDR3 is 14 residues long. CDR3 sequence (DNA): TGTGCCAGCAGTCCGATTACGGGGAACACTGAAGCTTTCTTT. Amino acid sequence: CASSPITGNTEAFF.

The table lists this clone with a few counts. This chain links TRBV7-9 with TRBJ2-5, with 9 bases matching TRBD1. With V trimmed by 5 bases and J by 5 bases, 9 bases remained unmatched. This CDR3 spans 15 amino acids. CDR1 is SEHNR and CDR2 is FQNEAQ in the germline V gene (reference sequence). CDR3 amino acids: CASSRQGGLGETQYF. The DNA of the CDR3 is TGTGCCAGCAGCCGACAGGGGGGATTAGGGGAGACCCAGTACTTC.

The V gene is TRBV28, the J gene TRBJ2-1; TRBD1 matches 10 bases. The CDR3 covers 21 residues. After removal of 2 bases from V and 4 bases from J, the junction contained 20 bases not matched to a gene. CDR1 is MDHEN, CDR2 SYDVKM, per germline. CDR3 coding DNA: TGTGCCAGCAGTTTAGAATGGGTGGGGGGACAGGGGAGTAGCGGTTACAATGAGCAGTTCTTC. Its protein is CASSLEWVGGQGSSGYNEQFF.

The chain couples TRBV7-6 to TRBJ1-2, with a weak D call TRBD1 (6 bases). The germline V gene has CDR1 SGHVS and CDR2 FNYEAQ. Trimming pared 2 bases from V and 2 bases from J, leaving 15 bases between. This CDR3 spans 16 amino acids. CDR3 sequence (DNA): TGTGCCAGCAGCTTAACAGAGACAGGCTTCAACTATGGCTACACCTTC. Translation: CASSLTETGFNYGYTF.

The chain has TRBV29-1 and TRBJ2-3, with 13 bases lining up with TRBD2. CDR3 length equals 14 residues. Trimming removed 6 bases from V and 2 bases from J; junction bases left unmatched: 2. Germline lookup yields CDR1 SQVTM and CDR2 ANQGSEA. CDR3 sequence reads: CSVGLAGLTDTQYF. Here the CDR3 DNA reads TGCAGCGTGGGACTAGCGGGACTCACAGATACGCAGTATTTT.

The V and J genes are TRBV15 and TRBJ2-3; 15 bases line up with TRBD2. The length of the CDR3 is 17 residues. Germline V gives CDR1 LNHNV, CDR2 YYDKDF (reference sequence). V lost 5 bases, J lost 3 bases, and 6 bases stayed unmatched. The CDR3 DNA reads TGTGCCACCAGCGGCGGACTAGCGGGAGGGCCTACAGATACGCAGTATTTT. Residues: CATSGGLAGGPTDTQYF.